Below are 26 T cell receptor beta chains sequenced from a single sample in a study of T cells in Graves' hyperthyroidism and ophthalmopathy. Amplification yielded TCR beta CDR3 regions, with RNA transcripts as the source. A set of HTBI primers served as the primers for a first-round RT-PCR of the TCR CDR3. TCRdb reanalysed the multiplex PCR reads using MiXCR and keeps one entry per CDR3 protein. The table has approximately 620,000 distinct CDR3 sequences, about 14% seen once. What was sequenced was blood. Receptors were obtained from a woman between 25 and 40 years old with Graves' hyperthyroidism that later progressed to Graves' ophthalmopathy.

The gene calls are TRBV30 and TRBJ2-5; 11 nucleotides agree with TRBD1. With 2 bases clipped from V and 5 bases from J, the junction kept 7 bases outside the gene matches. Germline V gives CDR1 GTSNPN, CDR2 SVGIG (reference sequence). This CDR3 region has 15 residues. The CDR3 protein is CAWSYRTGGIETQYF. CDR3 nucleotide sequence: TGTGCCTGGAGTTACCGGACAGGGGGCATCGAGACCCAGTACTTC.

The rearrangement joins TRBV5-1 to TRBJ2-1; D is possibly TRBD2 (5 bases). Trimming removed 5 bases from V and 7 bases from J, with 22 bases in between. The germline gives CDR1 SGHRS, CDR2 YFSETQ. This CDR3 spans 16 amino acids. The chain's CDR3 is CASSDRVSEVWNEQFF. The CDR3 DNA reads TGCGCCAGCAGTGACCGGGTTTCGGAGGTTTGGAATGAGCAGTTCTTC.

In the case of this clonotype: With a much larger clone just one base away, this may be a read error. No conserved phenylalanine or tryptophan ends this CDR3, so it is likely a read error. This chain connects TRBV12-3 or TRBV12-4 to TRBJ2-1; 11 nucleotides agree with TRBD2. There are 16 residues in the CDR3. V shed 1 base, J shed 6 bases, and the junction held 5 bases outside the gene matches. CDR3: CASSLVVTSGGNEQFS. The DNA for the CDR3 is TGTGCCAGCAGTTTAGTGGTTACTAGCGGGGGCAATGAGCAGTTCTCC.

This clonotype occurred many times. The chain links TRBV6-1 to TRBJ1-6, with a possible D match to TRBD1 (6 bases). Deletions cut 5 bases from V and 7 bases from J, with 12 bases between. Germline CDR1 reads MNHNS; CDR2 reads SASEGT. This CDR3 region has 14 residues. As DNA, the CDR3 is TGTGCCAGCAGTCAACCTGGGGGCAATTCACCCCTCCACTTT. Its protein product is CASSQPGGNSPLHF.

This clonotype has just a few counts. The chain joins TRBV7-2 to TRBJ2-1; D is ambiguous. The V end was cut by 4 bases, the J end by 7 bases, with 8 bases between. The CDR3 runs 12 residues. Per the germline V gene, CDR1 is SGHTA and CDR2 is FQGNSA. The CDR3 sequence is CASSSSLNEQFF. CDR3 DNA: TGTGCCAGCAGCTCCTCTCTGAATGAGCAGTTCTTC.

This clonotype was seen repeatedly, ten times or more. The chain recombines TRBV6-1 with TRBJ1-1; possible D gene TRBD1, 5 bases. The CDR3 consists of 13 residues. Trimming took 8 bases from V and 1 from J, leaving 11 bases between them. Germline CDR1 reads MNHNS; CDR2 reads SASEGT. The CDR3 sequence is CASLRGENTEAFF. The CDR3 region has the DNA TGTGCCAGCCTGAGGGGAGAGAACACTGAAGCTTTCTTT.

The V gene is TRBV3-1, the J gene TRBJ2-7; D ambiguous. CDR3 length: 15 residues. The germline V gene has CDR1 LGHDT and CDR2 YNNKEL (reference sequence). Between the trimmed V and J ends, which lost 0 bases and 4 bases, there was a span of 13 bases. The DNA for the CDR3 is TGTGCCAGCAGCCAAGATGCTCAGGCCTTTTACGAGCAGTACTTC. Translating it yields CASSQDAQAFYEQYF.

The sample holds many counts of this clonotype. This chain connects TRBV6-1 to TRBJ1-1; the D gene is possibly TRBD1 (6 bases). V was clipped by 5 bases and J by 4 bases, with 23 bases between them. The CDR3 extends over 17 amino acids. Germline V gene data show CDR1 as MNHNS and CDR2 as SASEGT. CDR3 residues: CASSLIGRGGMGTEAFF. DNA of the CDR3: TGTGCCAGCAGTCTCATTGGCAGGGGCGGTATGGGCACTGAAGCTTTCTTT.

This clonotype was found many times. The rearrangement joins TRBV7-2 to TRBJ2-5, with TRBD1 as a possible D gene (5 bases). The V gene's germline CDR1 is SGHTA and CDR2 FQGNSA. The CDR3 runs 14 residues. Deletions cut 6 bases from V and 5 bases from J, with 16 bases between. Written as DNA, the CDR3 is TGTGCCAGCAGTCCTATGCGGACATCGGAGACCCAGTACTTC. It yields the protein CASSPMRTSETQYF.

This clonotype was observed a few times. The CDR3 sequence: CASSDVTGAWEAFF. The CDR3 DNA is TGTGCCAGCAGTGATGTGACAGGGGCTTGGGAAGCTTTCTTT. V gene TRBV25-1 combines with J gene TRBJ1-1; 8 bases fit TRBD1. The CDR3 length is 14 residues. J was trimmed by 8 bases and V by 3 bases; bases with no gene match: 8. CDR1 and CDR2 (germline): MGHDK, SYGVNS.

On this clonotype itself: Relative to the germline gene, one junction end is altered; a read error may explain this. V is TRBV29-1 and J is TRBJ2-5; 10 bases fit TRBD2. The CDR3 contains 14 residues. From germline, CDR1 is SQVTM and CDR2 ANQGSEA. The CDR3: CSVEGTSGQEAQYF. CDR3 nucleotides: TGCAGCGTTGAAGGGACTAGCGGTCAAGAGGCCCAGTACTTC.

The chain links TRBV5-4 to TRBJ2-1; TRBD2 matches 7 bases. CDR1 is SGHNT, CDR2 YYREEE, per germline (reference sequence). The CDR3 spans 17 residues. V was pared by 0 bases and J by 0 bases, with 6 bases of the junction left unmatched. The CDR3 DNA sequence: TGTGCCAGCAGCTTGGCTAGCGGCCACGTCTCCTACAATGAGCAGTTCTTC. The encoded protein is CASSLASGHVSYNEQFF.

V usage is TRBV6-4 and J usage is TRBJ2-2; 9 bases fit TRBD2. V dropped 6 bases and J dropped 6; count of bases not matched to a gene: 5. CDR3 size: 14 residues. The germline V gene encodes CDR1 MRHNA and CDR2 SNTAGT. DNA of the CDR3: TGTGCCAGCAGAGAATTAGCGGGAGCCGGGGAGCTGTTTTTT. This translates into CASRELAGAGELFF.

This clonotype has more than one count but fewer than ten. The CDR3 nucleotides are TGTGCCAGCAGCGTTCGACTAGCCGTAAACGAGCAGTACTTC. It specifies CASSVRLAVNEQYF. The gene calls are TRBV5-4 and TRBJ2-7; 7 nucleotides align to TRBD2. The germline V gene has CDR1 SGHNT and CDR2 YYREEE (reference sequence). CDR3 length: 14 residues. Losses at the gene ends were 4 bases for V and 5 bases for J; bases not matched to a gene: 9.

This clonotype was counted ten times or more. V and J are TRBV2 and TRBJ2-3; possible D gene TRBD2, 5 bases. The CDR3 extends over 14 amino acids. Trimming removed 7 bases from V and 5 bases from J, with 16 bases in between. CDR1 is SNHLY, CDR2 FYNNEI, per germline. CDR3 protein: CASTPSGSGDTQYF. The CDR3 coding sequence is TGTGCCAGCACCCCCTCGGGAAGTGGAGATACGCAGTATTTT.

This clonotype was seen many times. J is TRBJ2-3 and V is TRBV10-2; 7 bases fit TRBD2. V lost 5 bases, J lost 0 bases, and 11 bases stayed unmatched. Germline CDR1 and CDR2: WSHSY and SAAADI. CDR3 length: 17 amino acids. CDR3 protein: CASSWGGDGSSTDTQYF. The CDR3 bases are TGCGCCAGCAGTTGGGGGGGAGACGGGAGTAGCACAGATACGCAGTATTTT.

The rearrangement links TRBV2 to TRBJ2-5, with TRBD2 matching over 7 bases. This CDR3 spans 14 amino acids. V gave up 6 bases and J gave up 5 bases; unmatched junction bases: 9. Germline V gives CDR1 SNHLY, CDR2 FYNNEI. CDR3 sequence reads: CASRPAAGVETQYF. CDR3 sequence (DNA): TGTGCCAGCAGACCAGCGGCGGGAGTCGAGACCCAGTACTTC.

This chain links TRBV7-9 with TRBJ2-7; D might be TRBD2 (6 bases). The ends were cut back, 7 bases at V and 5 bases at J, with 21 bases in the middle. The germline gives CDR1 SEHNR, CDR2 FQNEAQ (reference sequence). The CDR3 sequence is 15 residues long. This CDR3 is CASTEGTGVVNEQYF. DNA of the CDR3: TGTGCCAGCACCGAAGGGACGGGAGTCGTCAACGAGCAGTACTTC. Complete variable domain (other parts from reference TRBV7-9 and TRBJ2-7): DTGVSQNPRHKITKRGQNVTFRCDPISEHNRLYWYRQTLGQGPEFLTYFQNEAQLEKSRLLSDRFSAERPKGSFSTLEIQRTEQGDSAMYLCASTEGTGVVNEQYFGPGTRLTVT.

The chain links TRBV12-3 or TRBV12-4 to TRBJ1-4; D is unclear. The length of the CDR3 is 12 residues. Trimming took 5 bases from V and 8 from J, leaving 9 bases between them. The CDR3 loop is CASSEGGEKLFF. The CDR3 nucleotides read TGTGCCAGCAGTGAGGGAGGAGAAAAACTGTTTTTT.

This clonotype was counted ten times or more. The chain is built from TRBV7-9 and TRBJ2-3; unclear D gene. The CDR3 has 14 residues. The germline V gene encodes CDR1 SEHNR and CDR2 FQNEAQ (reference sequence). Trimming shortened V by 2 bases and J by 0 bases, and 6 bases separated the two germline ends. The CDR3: CASSLSDSTDTQYF. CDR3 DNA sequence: TGTGCCAGCAGCTTATCGGACAGCACAGATACGCAGTATTTT. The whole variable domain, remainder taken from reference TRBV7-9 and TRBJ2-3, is DTGVSQNPRHKITKRGQNVTFRCDPISEHNRLYWYRQTLGQGPEFLTYFQNEAQLEKSRLLSDRFSAERPKGSFSTLEIQRTEQGDSAMYLCASSLSDSTDTQYFGPGTRLTVL.

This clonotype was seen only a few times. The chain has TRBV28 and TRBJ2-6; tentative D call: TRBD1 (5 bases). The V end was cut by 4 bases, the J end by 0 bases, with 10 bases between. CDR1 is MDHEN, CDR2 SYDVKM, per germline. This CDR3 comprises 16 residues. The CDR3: CASSSRVSSGANVLTF. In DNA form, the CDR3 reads TGTGCCAGCAGTTCCAGGGTGAGCTCTGGGGCCAACGTCCTGACTTTC.

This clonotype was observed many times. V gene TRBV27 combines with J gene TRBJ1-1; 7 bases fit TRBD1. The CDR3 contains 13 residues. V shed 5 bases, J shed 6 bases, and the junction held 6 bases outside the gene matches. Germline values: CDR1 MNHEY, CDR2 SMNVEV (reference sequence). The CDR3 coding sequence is TGTGCCAGCAGTCCGGGACAGTGGGCTGAAGCTTTCTTT. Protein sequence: CASSPGQWAEAFF.

The CDR3 DNA reads TGTGCCAGCAGTTGGGGGGTAGGGACCCAGTACTTC. Translation gives CASSWGVGTQYF. This rearrangement joins TRBV12-3 or TRBV12-4 to TRBJ2-5; TRBD2 might be the D (6 bases). This CDR3 is 12 amino acids long. The V and J ends lost 4 bases and 7 bases respectively, with 10 bases between them.

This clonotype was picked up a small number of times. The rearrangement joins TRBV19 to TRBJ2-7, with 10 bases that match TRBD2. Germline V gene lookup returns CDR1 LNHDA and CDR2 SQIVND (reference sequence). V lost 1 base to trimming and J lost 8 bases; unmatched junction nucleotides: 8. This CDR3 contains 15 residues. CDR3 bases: TGTGCCAGTAGTATAGCGGCTAGCGGGAGAGTCAAGCAGTACTTC. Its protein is CASSIAASGRVKQYF.

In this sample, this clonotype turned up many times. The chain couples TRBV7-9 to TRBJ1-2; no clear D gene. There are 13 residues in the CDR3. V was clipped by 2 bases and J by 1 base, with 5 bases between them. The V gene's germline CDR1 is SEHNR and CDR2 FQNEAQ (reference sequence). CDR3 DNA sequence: TGTGCCAGCAGCTTAAGCGATAACTATGGCTACACCTTC. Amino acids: CASSLSDNYGYTF.

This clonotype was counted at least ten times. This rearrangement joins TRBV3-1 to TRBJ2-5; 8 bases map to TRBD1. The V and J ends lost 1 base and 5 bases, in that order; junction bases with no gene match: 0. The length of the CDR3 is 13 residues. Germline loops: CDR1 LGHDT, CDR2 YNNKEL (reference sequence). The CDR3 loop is CASSQGQGETQYF. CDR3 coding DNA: TGTGCCAGCAGCCAAGGACAGGGGGAGACCCAGTACTTC.